This record concerns one T cell receptor (beta chain) sequence. These data come from a study of blood T cell repertoires in COVID-19. Study background: PBMCs, B-cell-depleted T cells, or T cells were the source of the cDNA or gDNA that made up the material.

The CDR3 is 14 residues long. CDR1 is MNHEY and CDR2 is SVGAGI in the germline V gene. Unmatched junction bases numbered 6, after V lost 5 bases and J lost 3 bases. Profiled with immunoSEQ multiplex PCR; TCRdb holds only in-frame clones, not every one. The sample has under 250,000 clones; approximately 84% are singletons. V usage is TRBV6-5 and J usage is TRBJ1-2, with 7 bases lining up with TRBD1. The sample comprised peripheral blood. The TCR comes from a man aged 45-65 years with active or convalescent COVID-19. The CDR3 DNA reads TGTGCCAGCAGTACCGGGACAGTGGACTATGGCTACACCTTC. Amino acid sequence: CASSTGTVDYGYTF.